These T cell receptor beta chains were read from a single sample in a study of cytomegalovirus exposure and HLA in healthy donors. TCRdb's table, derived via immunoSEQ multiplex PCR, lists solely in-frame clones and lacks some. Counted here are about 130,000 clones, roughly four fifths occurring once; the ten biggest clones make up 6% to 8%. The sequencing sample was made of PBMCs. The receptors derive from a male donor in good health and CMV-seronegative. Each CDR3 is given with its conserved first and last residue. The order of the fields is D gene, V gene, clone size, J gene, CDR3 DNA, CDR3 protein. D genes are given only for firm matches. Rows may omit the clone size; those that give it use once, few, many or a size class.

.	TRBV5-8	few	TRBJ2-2	TGTGCCTCCTCACGGGGGACCGGGGAGCTGTTTTTT	CASSRGTGELFF
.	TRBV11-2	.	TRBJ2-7	TGTGCCAGCAGAAGTTTGAGGGATCCCCACGAGCAGTACTTC	CASRSLRDPHEQYF
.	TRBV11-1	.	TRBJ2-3	TGTGCCAGCAGCTTGAGGCAGGGGCCCCCAGCAGATACGCAGTATTTT	CASSLRQGPPADTQYF
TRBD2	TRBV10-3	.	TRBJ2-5	TGTGCCATCAGTGAATCTGGACTAGTTGGAAGAGAGACCCAGTACTTC	CAISESGLVGRETQYF
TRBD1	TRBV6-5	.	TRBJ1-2	TGTGCCAGCAGTACGCCGACAGGGTCGAGCTATGGCTACACCTTC	CASSTPTGSSYGYTF
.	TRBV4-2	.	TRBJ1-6	TGTGCCAGCAGCCAAGAAGAGGCTTCTCCCCTCCACTTT	CASSQEEASPLHF
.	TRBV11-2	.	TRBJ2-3	TGTGCCAGCAGCTTAGAATCTCGACAAAACACAGATACGCAGTATTTT	CASSLESRQNTDTQYF
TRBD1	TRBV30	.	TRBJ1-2	TGTGCCTGGAGAAGAGCTCGGGACAGTCTCTATGGCTACACCTTC	CAWRRARDSLYGYTF
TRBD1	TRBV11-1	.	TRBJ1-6	TGTGCCAGCAGTCCGGGACAGACTAATTCACCCCTCCACTTT	CASSPGQTNSPLHF
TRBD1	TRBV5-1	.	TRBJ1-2	TGCGCCAGCAGCTCCGGGACAGCAAGCTATGGCTACACCTTC	CASSSGTASYGYTF
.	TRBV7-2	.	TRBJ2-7	TGTGCCAGCAGCCCGGGACTGTCCTACGAGCAGTACTTC	CASSPGLSYEQYF